A single sample is the source of the 29 T cell receptor beta chains below, sequenced in a study of T cells in Graves' hyperthyroidism and ophthalmopathy. From RNA transcripts, TCR beta CDR3 regions were amplified. A set of HTBI primers served as the primers for a first-round RT-PCR of the TCR CDR3. TCRdb independently ran MiXCR on the multiplex PCR reads; one entry per CDR3 protein. The sample consists of a few hundred thousand distinct CDR3 sequences, approximately 19% of them appearing once. The specimen was blood. These receptors were taken from a young woman with Graves' hyperthyroidism.

Notes on this clonotype: This clone may be a read error of a much larger clone one base away. The chain's CDR3 is CASSSPGQGAYEQCF. CDR3 in DNA: TGTGCCAGCAGCTCGCCGGGACAGGGGGCGTACGAGCAGTGCTTC. The V and J genes are TRBV7-9 and TRBJ2-7, with 12 nucleotides matching TRBD1. Germline V gene lookup returns CDR1 SEHNR and CDR2 FQNEAQ (reference sequence). The CDR3 loop spans 15 amino acids. Variable domain in full (rest from reference TRBV7-9 and TRBJ2-7): DTGVSQNPRHKITKRGQNVTFRCDPISEHNRLYWYRQTLGQGPEFLTYFQNEAQLEKSRLLSDRFSAERPKGSFSTLEIQRTEQGDSAMYLCASSSPGQGAYEQCFGPGTRLTVT.

This clonotype was detected ten times or more. The chain employs TRBV12-3 or TRBV12-4 and TRBJ1-2; 10 positions agree with TRBD1. V lost 5 bases, J lost 6 bases, and 3 bases stayed unmatched. The CDR3 has 13 amino acids. CDR3: CASSRQGAHGYTF. DNA of the CDR3: TGTGCCAGCAGTCGACAGGGGGCGCATGGCTACACCTTC.

The chain carries TRBV6-1 and TRBJ2-7; D is unclear. Germline V gives CDR1 MNHNS, CDR2 SASEGT. This CDR3 comprises 12 residues. V was pared by 4 bases and J by 8 bases, with 12 bases between. CDR3 DNA sequence: TGTGCCAGCAGTGTGTGGCCTCTTCAGCAGTACTTC. This codes for CASSVWPLQQYF.

Many counts were recorded for this clonotype. The chain carries TRBV30 and TRBJ2-2; 9 bases agree with TRBD2. The trim removed 5 bases at V and 7 bases at J, leaving 5 bases unmatched. CDR1 and CDR2 from the germline V gene are GTSNPN and SVGIG (reference sequence). The CDR3 loop spans 13 amino acids. CDR3 nucleotide sequence: TGTGCCTGGGCTAGCGGGGATGTCGGGGAGCTGTTTTTT. This encodes CAWASGDVGELFF.

This clonotype showed up many times. This sequence joins TRBV6-2 or TRBV6-3 and TRBJ2-5; D not certain. The germline CDR1 and CDR2 sequences are MNHEY and SVGEGT. This CDR3 has 13 amino acids. The V end was cut by 6 bases, the J end by 7 bases, with 15 bases between. Here the CDR3 DNA reads TGTGCCAGCAGCCCCTATGGATCTAGGACCCAGTACTTC. This encodes CASSPYGSRTQYF.

This clonotype appeared many times. This chain connects TRBV6-1 to TRBJ1-1; D unclear. V gave up 4 bases and J gave up 0 bases, with 9 bases separating them. This CDR3 comprises 14 residues. Per germline, CDR1 MNHNS and CDR2 SASEGT. CDR3: CASSVFPMNTEAFF. The CDR3 nucleotides are TGTGCCAGCAGTGTTTTCCCCATGAACACTGAAGCTTTCTTT.

Details on this clonotype: The junction departs from the called germline gene at one end, perhaps through a read error. This rearrangement joins TRBV7-4 to TRBJ2-7, with 8 bases aligning to TRBD1. The CDR3 has 15 residues. CDR1 is SGHVT, CDR2 SQSDAQ, per germline. CDR3 coding DNA: TGCGCCAGCAGCCCGGCCGGGCAGGGGGCTTGGGAGCAGTACTTC. It is translated as CASSPAGQGAWEQYF.

This clonotype occurred once. A single base separates this from a much larger clone, so it may be a read error. J is TRBJ1-1 and V is TRBV20-1; the D is unclear. The CDR3 loop spans 12 amino acids. The germline V gene encodes CDR1 DFQATT and CDR2 SNEGSKA (reference sequence). For the CDR3, the DNA is TGCAGTGCTCAACAGATGAACACTGAAGCTTGCTTT. Translating gives CSAQQMNTEACF.

This clonotype was detected ten times or more. The V and J genes are TRBV20-1 and TRBJ2-2; the D gene could be TRBD1 or TRBD2 (5 bases each). The V gene's germline CDR1 is DFQATT and CDR2 SNEGSKA (reference sequence). This CDR3 spans 13 amino acids. V was cut by 3 bases and J by 3 bases, with 8 bases left in between. CDR3 protein: CSASQGDTGELFF. Written as DNA, the CDR3 is TGCAGTGCTAGTCAGGGAGACACCGGGGAGCTGTTTTTT.

The chain employs TRBV6-2 or TRBV6-3 and TRBJ2-7; 10 bases fit TRBD2. The CDR3 has 17 residues. From germline, CDR1 is MNHEY and CDR2 SVGEGT. Trimming cost V 6 bases and J 1 base; bases outside gene matches: 12. This chain's CDR3 is CASSPYGGLARSYEQYF. CDR3 DNA sequence: TGTGCCAGCAGCCCATATGGGGGACTAGCGAGGTCCTACGAGCAGTACTTC.

This clonotype was detected many times. The V and J genes are TRBV2 and TRBJ2-5; 16 bases are shared with TRBD2. Germline trimming cut 9 bases from V and 4 bases from J; bases unmatched to any gene: 2. This CDR3 region has 14 residues. CDR1 is SNHLY, CDR2 FYNNEI, per germline. CDR3 sequence reads: CARGLAGGRETQYF. In DNA, the CDR3 is TGTGCCAGGGGACTAGCGGGGGGGCGAGAGACCCAGTACTTC.

This clonotype was counted between two and nine times. The gene calls are TRBV20-1 and TRBJ1-5; possibly TRBD1 for D (5 bases). CDR3 size: 13 residues. In germline, CDR1 is DFQATT, CDR2 SNEGSKA (reference sequence). Trimming left V 6 bases short and J 2 bases short, with 11 bases between. The DNA for the CDR3 is TGCAGTGCGAAGACAGTGGGCAATCAGCCCCAGCATTTT. Translated: CSAKTVGNQPQHF.

This clonotype was counted at least ten times. Germline is not matched at one junction end, which may reflect a read error. The rearrangement uses TRBV24-1 and TRBJ1-1, with TRBD1 identical over 7 bases. The CDR3 is 12 residues long. Germline CDR1 is KGHDR and CDR2 is SFDVKD. The CDR3 DNA is TGTGCCACCGGTGACAGGGACGGCTATGCTTTCTTT. Encoded protein: CATGDRDGYAFF.

This clonotype was seen ten or more times. This chain connects TRBV25-1 to TRBJ1-1; D not resolved. The CDR3 is 16 amino acids. Germline V gene sequence: CDR1 MGHDK, CDR2 SYGVNS. V lost 3 bases and J lost 5, with 19 bases in between. CDR3 sequence reads: CASSEAAGNRRTEAFF. The CDR3 coding sequence is TGTGCCAGCAGTGAGGCGGCAGGAAACCGTCGGACTGAAGCTTTCTTT.

This clonotype has a count of ten or more. The rearrangement uses TRBV20-1 and TRBJ1-6; D uncertain. CDR1 and CDR2 (germline): DFQATT, SNEGSKA (reference sequence). Trimming took off 3 bases at V and 7 bases at J, with 7 bases between the two ends. The CDR3 sequence is 12 residues long. The CDR3 spells CSASWANSPLHF. Here the CDR3 DNA reads TGCAGTGCTAGTTGGGCCAATTCACCCCTCCACTTT.

This clonotype has just a few counts. The V call is TRBV7-2, the J call TRBJ2-5; 7 bases match TRBD2. This CDR3 region has 15 residues. With 3 bases clipped from V and 0 bases from J, the junction kept 4 bases outside the gene matches. CDR1 and CDR2 from the germline V gene are SGHTA and FQGNSA. The CDR3 sequence is CASSFSGTNQETQYF. The CDR3 region has the DNA TGTGCCAGCAGCTTTTCCGGGACTAACCAAGAGACCCAGTACTTC.

This clonotype has at least ten counts. In DNA form, the CDR3 reads TGCAGTGCTAGAGTCCCTAGCGGCCTAGAGACCCAGTACTTC. It encodes CSARVPSGLETQYF. The chain couples TRBV20-1 to TRBJ2-5; 7 nucleotides align to TRBD2. CDR1 DFQATT and CDR2 SNEGSKA come from the germline V gene (reference sequence). There are 14 residues in the CDR3. V shed 1 base, J shed 4 bases, and the junction held 6 bases outside the gene matches.

This clonotype has ten or more counts. This sequence joins TRBV7-9 and TRBJ2-5, with D possibly TRBD1 on 6 matching bases. V was pared by 2 bases and J by 6 bases, with 10 bases between. CDR3 size: 13 residues. Germline loops: CDR1 SEHNR, CDR2 FQNEAQ (reference sequence). The CDR3 nucleotides read TGTGCCAGCAGCTTAATTACAGGGAAGACCCAGTACTTC. Translating gives CASSLITGKTQYF.

The chain recombines TRBV7-2 with TRBJ2-5, with TRBD1 matching over 11 bases. The length of the CDR3 is 15 residues. CDR1 is SGHTA and CDR2 is FQGNSA in the germline V gene. J was trimmed by 7 bases and V by 5 bases; bases with no gene match: 9. DNA of the CDR3: TGTGCCAGCAGCCTTTTGGGACAGGGGGATGTGACCCAGTACTTC. Translation: CASSLLGQGDVTQYF.

In this sample, this clonotype turned up many times. The CDR3 DNA reads TGTGCCAGCAGCCCTGATGGACCCTATGGCTACACCTTC. Encoded protein: CASSPDGPYGYTF. V is TRBV3-1 and J is TRBJ1-2, with unresolved D. This CDR3 spans 13 amino acids. The V end lost 4 bases, the J end lost 4 bases, and 10 bases lay between the germline ends. Germline assignment: CDR1 LGHDT and CDR2 YNNKEL (reference sequence). The whole variable domain, filled in from reference TRBV3-1 and TRBJ1-2, reads DTAVSQTPKYLVTQMGNDKSIKCEQNLGHDTMYWYKQDSKKFLKIMFSYNNKELIINETVPNRFSPKSPDKAHLNLHINSLELGDSAVYFCASSPDGPYGYTFGSGTRLTVV.

This clonotype was observed a handful of times. The chain uses TRBV13 and TRBJ2-5; tentative D call: TRBD2 (7 bases). Germline CDR1 reads PRHDT; CDR2 reads FYEKMQ (reference sequence). Trimming removed 5 bases from V and 5 bases from J, with 18 bases in between. This CDR3 comprises 15 residues. DNA of the CDR3: TGTGCCAGCAGCCCCCGGGACTCGGGGGGCGAGACCCAGTACTTC. It encodes CASSPRDSGGETQYF.

For this clonotype: A much larger clone sits a single nucleotide away, making a read error possible. The V gene is TRBV18, the J gene TRBJ1-1; D might be TRBD1 (6 bases). The germline V gene has CDR1 KGHSH and CDR2 LQKENI. This CDR3 is 14 amino acids long. The CDR3 loop reads CASSQPQGKAEACF. The CDR3 DNA is TGTGCCAGCTCACAACCACAGGGAAAGGCTGAAGCTTGCTTT.

This clonotype was seen a handful of times. The gene calls are TRBV25-1 and TRBJ1-5; 9 bases align to TRBD1. V lost 1 base to trimming and J lost 4 bases; unmatched junction nucleotides: 8. CDR1 and CDR2 from the germline V gene are MGHDK and SYGVNS. This CDR3 comprises 17 residues. The CDR3 here is CASSESPRQGVNQPQHF. DNA of the CDR3: TGTGCCAGCAGTGAATCCCCCCGACAGGGGGTAAATCAGCCCCAGCATTTT.

Here the CDR3 reads CASSFSPRTIQGSPEAFF. Written as DNA, the CDR3 is TGTGCCAGCAGTTTTTCCCCCAGAACCATTCAGGGTAGCCCTGAAGCTTTCTTT. The V gene is TRBV28, the J gene TRBJ1-1, with a weak D call TRBD1 (5 bases). V was trimmed by 3 bases and J by 6 bases, leaving 26 bases between them. CDR1 and CDR2 from the germline V gene are MDHEN and SYDVKM. CDR3 length: 18 residues.

The V call is TRBV6-7, the J call TRBJ2-7; a possible D gene is TRBD1 (6 bases). TRBV6-7 is assigned to the ORF class and has an uncertain function. Trimming removed 5 bases from V and 4 bases from J, with 21 bases in between. The CDR3 runs 16 residues. The CDR3 reads CASSPTRQDEGYEQYF. DNA of the CDR3: TGTGCCAGCAGTCCGACCAGACAGGACGAAGGATACGAGCAGTACTTC.

This clonotype showed up many times. The chain recombines TRBV7-6 with TRBJ1-5; the D gene is possibly TRBD1 (5 bases). The V gene lost 0 bases and the J gene lost 6 bases, with 9 bases spanning the gap. The CDR3 runs 14 residues. Germline V CDR1 and CDR2: SGHVS, FNYEAQ. The CDR3 spells CASSLAPGLQPQHF. The CDR3 DNA is TGTGCCAGCAGCTTAGCACCGGGACTTCAGCCCCAGCATTTT. Supplemented by reference TRBV7-6 and TRBJ1-5, the full variable domain reads GAGVSQSPRYKVTKRGQDVALRCDPISGHVSLYWYRQALGQGPEFLTYFNYEAQQDKSGLPNDRFSAERPEGSISTLTIQRTEQRDSAMYRCASSLAPGLQPQHFGDGTRLSIL.

The sample holds many counts of this clonotype. The V and J genes are TRBV20-1 and TRBJ1-2; a weak D match, TRBD1 (5 bases). The germline gives CDR1 DFQATT, CDR2 SNEGSKA (reference sequence). V was clipped by 7 bases and J by 2 bases, with 20 bases between them. CDR3 size: 15 residues. CDR3 in amino acids: CSVLDGGTLNYGYTF. CDR3 in DNA: TGCAGTGTCTTAGATGGAGGGACGTTAAACTATGGCTACACCTTC.

This clonotype has ten or more counts. V and J are TRBV6-5 and TRBJ1-5, with TRBD1 as a possible D gene (5 bases). Germline CDR1 and CDR2: MNHEY and SVGAGI. The V end lost 1 base, the J end lost 4 bases, and 11 bases lay between the germline ends. CDR3 length equals 15 residues. In DNA form, the CDR3 reads TGTGCCAGCAGTTACTTAAGTGGGGCGAATCAGCCCCAGCATTTT. Translated, it gives CASSYLSGANQPQHF.

This clonotype turned up a few times. The V and J genes are TRBV3-1 and TRBJ1-2; D gene ambiguous. V was shortened by 1 base and J by 8 bases, with 8 bases between the two germline ends. The CDR3 has 12 residues. In germline, CDR1 is LGHDT, CDR2 YNNKEL (reference sequence). The CDR3 reads CASSQARNGYTF. CDR3 nucleotide sequence: TGTGCCAGCAGCCAAGCCCGAAACGGCTACACCTTC. The full variable domain, in which reference TRBV3-1 and TRBJ1-2 provide the parts outside the CDR3, is DTAVSQTPKYLVTQMGNDKSIKCEQNLGHDTMYWYKQDSKKFLKIMFSYNNKELIINETVPNRFSPKSPDKAHLNLHINSLELGDSAVYFCASSQARNGYTFGSGTRLTVV.